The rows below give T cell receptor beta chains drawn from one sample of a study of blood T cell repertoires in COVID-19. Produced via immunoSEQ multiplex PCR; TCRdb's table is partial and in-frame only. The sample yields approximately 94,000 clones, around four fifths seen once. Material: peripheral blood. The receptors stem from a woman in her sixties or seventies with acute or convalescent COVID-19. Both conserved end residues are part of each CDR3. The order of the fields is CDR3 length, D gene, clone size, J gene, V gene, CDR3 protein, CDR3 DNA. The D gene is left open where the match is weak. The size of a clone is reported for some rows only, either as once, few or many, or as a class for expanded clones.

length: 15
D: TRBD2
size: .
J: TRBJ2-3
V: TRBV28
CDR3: CASSLQRGRTDTQYF
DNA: TGTGCCAGCAGTCTCCAGCGGGGGCGGACAGATACGCAGTATTTT

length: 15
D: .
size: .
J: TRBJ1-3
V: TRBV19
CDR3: CASSIRTFAGNTIYF
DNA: TGTGCCAGTAGTATACGGACATTTGCTGGAAACACCATATATTTT

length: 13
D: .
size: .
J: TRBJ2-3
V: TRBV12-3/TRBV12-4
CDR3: CASSLGHTDTQYF
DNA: TGTGCCAGCAGTTTAGGTCACACAGATACGCAGTATTTT

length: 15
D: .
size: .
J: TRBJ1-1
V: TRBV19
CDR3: CASRPDDRPIIEAFF
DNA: TGTGCCAGTAGACCCGATGACAGACCAATTATTGAAGCTTTCTTT

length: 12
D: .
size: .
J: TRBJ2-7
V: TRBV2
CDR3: CASRQTAYEQYF
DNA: TGTGCCAGCAGACAGACCGCCTACGAGCAGTACTTC

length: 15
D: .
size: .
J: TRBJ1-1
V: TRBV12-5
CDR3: CASGLTPRKNTEAFF
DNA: TGTGCTAGTGGTTTGACACCTCGAAAGAACACTGAAGCTTTCTTT

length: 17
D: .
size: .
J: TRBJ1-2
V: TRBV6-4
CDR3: CASSDIPNPSSWTGYTF
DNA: TGTGCCAGCAGTGACATCCCCAATCCATCATCTTGGACAGGCTACACCTTC

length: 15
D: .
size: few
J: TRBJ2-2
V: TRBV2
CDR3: CASTLRTSNTGELFF
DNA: TGTGCCAGCACCCTTCGGACATCGAACACCGGGGAGCTGTTTTTT

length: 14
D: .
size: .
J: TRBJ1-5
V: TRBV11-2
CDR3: CASSLASVNQPQHF
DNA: TGTGCCAGCAGCTTAGCTTCAGTCAATCAGCCCCAGCATTTT

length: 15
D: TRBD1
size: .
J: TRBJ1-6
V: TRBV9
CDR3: CASSPPGQGVSPLHF
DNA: TGTGCCAGCAGCCCTCCGGGACAGGGGGTCTCACCCCTCCACTTT

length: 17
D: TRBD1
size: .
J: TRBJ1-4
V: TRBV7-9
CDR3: CASSSSRTGATNEKLFF
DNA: TGTGCCAGCAGCTCAAGCCGGACAGGAGCAACTAATGAAAAACTGTTTTTT

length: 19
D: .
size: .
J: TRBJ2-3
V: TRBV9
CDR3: CASSVDSWVQGGVADTQYF
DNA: TGTGCCAGCAGCGTCGACTCTTGGGTACAGGGAGGGGTCGCAGATACGCAGTATTTT

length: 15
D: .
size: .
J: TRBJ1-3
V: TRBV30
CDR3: CAWSVEPFSGNTIYF
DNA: TGTGCCTGGAGTGTGGAGCCGTTCTCTGGAAACACCATATATTTT

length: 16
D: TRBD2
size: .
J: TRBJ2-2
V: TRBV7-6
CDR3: CASSLIAGVSTGELFF
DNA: TGTGCCAGCAGCTTAATTGCGGGGGTGAGCACCGGGGAGCTGTTTTTT

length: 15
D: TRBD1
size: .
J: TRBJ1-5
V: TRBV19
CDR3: CASRRDRALDQPQHF
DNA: TGTGCCAGCAGGAGGGACAGGGCTCTCGATCAGCCCCAGCATTTT

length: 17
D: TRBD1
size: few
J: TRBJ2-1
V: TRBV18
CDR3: CASSPRFGAGGIDEQFF
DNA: TGTGCCAGCTCACCACGGTTCGGGGCAGGGGGCATCGATGAGCAGTTCTTC

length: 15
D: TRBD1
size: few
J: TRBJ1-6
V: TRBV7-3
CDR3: CASSSTGTGGSPLHF
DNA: TGTGCCAGCAGCTCGACCGGGACAGGGGGTTCACCCCTCCACTTT

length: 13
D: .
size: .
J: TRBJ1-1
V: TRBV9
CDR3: CASSATVGGEAFF
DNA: TGTGCCAGCAGCGCTACAGTAGGGGGTGAAGCTTTCTTT

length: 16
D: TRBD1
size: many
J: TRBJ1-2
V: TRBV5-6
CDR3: CASQKGWTGSRGGYTF
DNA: TGTGCCAGCCAAAAGGGGTGGACAGGGTCAAGGGGTGGCTACACCTTC

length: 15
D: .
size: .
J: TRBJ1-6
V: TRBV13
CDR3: CASSSSYRNFSPLHF
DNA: TGTGCCAGCAGCTCCTCCTACAGGAATTTTTCACCCCTCCACTTT